These 32 T cell receptor beta chains were sequenced from one sample in a study of cytomegalovirus exposure and HLA in healthy donors. This PCR relied on a set of 60 Vbeta primers and 13 Jbeta primers. The table came from immunoSEQ multiplex PCR; TCRdb's copy has only in-frame clones and leaves some out. Counted here are fewer than 200,000 clones, roughly nine tenths occurring once; the ten biggest clones make up roughly 0.23%. The sample consisted of PBMCs. Receptor source: a girl under three years old in good health and CMV-seronegative.

V is TRBV6-1 and J is TRBJ1-1; 8 bases fit TRBD1. Per germline, CDR1 MNHNS and CDR2 SASEGT. V lost 5 bases, J lost 6 bases, and 11 bases stayed unmatched. The CDR3 has 15 residues. The CDR3 DNA follows: TGTGCCAGCAGTAACCCGGGACAGGTCTCTTCTGAAGCTTTCTTT. Protein product: CASSNPGQVSSEAFF.

The chain employs TRBV30 and TRBJ1-4; perhaps TRBD1 as D (6 bases). Trimming left V 5 bases short and J 0 bases short, with 13 bases between. This CDR3 has 15 residues. CDR1 and CDR2 (germline): GTSNPN, SVGIG (reference sequence). CDR3 region: CAWADRYATNEKLFF. The CDR3 DNA is TGTGCCTGGGCGGACAGATATGCAACTAATGAAAAACTGTTTTTT.

The chain links TRBV7-2 to TRBJ1-2; the match to TRBD1 covers 8 bases. The germline V gene has CDR1 SGHTA and CDR2 FQGNSA. This CDR3 is 14 amino acids long. Trimming removed 5 bases from V and 2 bases from J; junction bases left unmatched: 4. CDR3 nucleotides: TGTGCCAGCAGCCTGACAGGGGTAAACTATGGCTACACCTTC. It yields the protein CASSLTGVNYGYTF. The whole variable domain, remainder taken from reference TRBV7-2 and TRBJ1-2, is GAGVSQSPSNKVTEKGKDVELRCDPISGHTALYWYRQSLGQGLEFLIYFQGNSAPDKSGLPSDRFSAERTGGSVSTLTIQRTQQEDSAVYLCASSLTGVNYGYTFGSGTRLTVV.

The V and J genes are TRBV4-1 and TRBJ2-2; TRBD2 aligns across 11 bases. Germline trimming cut 1 base from V and 3 bases from J; bases unmatched to any gene: 1. CDR1 is MGHRA, CDR2 YSYEKL, per germline. The CDR3 has 16 amino acids. CDR3 in amino acids: CASSQGSGRDTGELFF. CDR3 sequence (DNA): TGCGCCAGCAGCCAAGGTAGCGGGAGGGACACCGGGGAGCTGTTTTTT.

J is TRBJ2-7 and V is TRBV7-2; perhaps TRBD2 as D (6 bases). The CDR3 covers 15 residues. The germline gives CDR1 SGHTA, CDR2 FQGNSA. The V end lost 1 base, the J end lost 3 bases, and 13 bases lay between the germline ends. The CDR3 region is CASSLGGGAYYEQYF. The CDR3 DNA reads as TGTGCCAGCAGCTTAGGGGGCGGGGCCTACTACGAGCAGTACTTC.

The chain is built from TRBV2 and TRBJ1-2; D remains unclear. The V end lost 0 bases, the J end lost 5 bases, and 10 bases lay between the germline ends. CDR3 length equals 14 residues. Germline-derived CDR1 and CDR2 are SNHLY and FYNNEI. The CDR3 is CASSEARVGYGYTF. The CDR3 nucleotides read TGTGCCAGCAGTGAAGCGAGGGTTGGGTATGGCTACACCTTC.

The gene calls are TRBV5-5 and TRBJ2-1, with 12 bases that match TRBD2. The V segment lost 2 bases and the J segment 8 bases; nucleotides outside the gene matches: 11. Per the germline V gene, CDR1 is SGHKS and CDR2 is YYEKEE (reference sequence). The CDR3 is 17 residues long. The CDR3 protein is CASSLGVLAGGGDEQFF. CDR3 in DNA: TGTGCCAGCAGCTTAGGAGTACTAGCGGGAGGTGGGGATGAGCAGTTCTTC. Together with reference TRBV5-5 and TRBJ2-1, the CDR3 gives the full variable domain: DAGVTQSPTHLIKTRGQQVTLRCSPISGHKSVSWYQQVLGQGPQFIFQYYEKEERGRGNFPDRFSARQFPNYSSELNVNALLLGDSALYLCASSLGVLAGGGDEQFFGPGTRLTVL.

In nucleotides, the CDR3 is TGTGCCAGCGAGGGGGGGGCGGGAAATGAGCAGTTCTTC. Protein sequence: CASEGGAGNEQFF. This chain connects TRBV21-1 to TRBJ2-1; the tabulated D call, TRBD2, remains unverified against the DNA. TRBV21-1 is a pseudogene segment. This CDR3 is built from 13 residues.

The chain links TRBV4-3 to TRBJ2-7, with D unclear. The CDR3 extends over 14 amino acids. Trimming removed 0 bases at V and 4 bases at J, with 10 bases between. CDR1 is LGHNA and CDR2 is YSLEER in the germline V gene. CDR3 residues: CASSQDYSGYEQYF. DNA for the CDR3: TGCGCCAGCAGCCAAGATTACTCAGGTTACGAGCAGTACTTC.

Only one count was recorded for this clone. The chain combines TRBV30 with TRBJ1-6, with D perhaps matching TRBD1 (6 bases). The germline V gene has CDR1 GTSNPN and CDR2 SVGIG (reference sequence). This CDR3 spans 15 amino acids. V was clipped by 5 bases and J by 9 bases, with 20 bases between them. Written as DNA, the CDR3 is TGTGCCTGGTCAAAAGGGGGTTTTGAAGTTTCACCCCTCCACTTT. Protein sequence: CAWSKGGFEVSPLHF.

The V gene is TRBV5-1, the J gene TRBJ2-3; TRBD2 might be the D (5 bases). Germline CDR1 reads SGHRS; CDR2 reads YFSETQ. V was cut by 4 bases and J by 0 bases, with 12 bases left in between. CDR3 size: 15 residues. The CDR3 region has the DNA TGCGCCAGCAGCGGAAGACTAACTAGCACAGATACGCAGTATTTT. This sequence encodes CASSGRLTSTDTQYF.

The table lists this clone with a count of one. Its ends do not fully match the called genes, so a read error is possible. The V call is TRBV7-9, the J call TRBJ2-7; D is possibly TRBD1 (6 bases). Looked up from germline, CDR1 is SEHNR and CDR2 is FQNEAQ (reference sequence). This CDR3 contains 14 residues. CDR3 residues: CSSTSRDTPYEQYF. The CDR3 region has the DNA TGTTCCAGCACCTCCCGGGACACACCCTACGAGCAGTACTTC.

The chain employs TRBV19 and TRBJ2-4, with 9 nucleotides matching TRBD2. Germline V gene data show CDR1 as LNHDA and CDR2 as SQIVND (reference sequence). The V gene end was trimmed by 8 bases and the J gene end by 0 bases; junction bases not matched to a gene: 5. The CDR3 loop spans 15 amino acids. CDR3 nucleotide sequence: TGTGCCAGTGAGACTAGCGGTCGAGCCAAAAACATTCAGTACTTC. Translation: CASETSGRAKNIQYF. Together with reference TRBV19 and TRBJ2-4, the CDR3 gives the full variable domain: DGGITQSPKYLFRKEGQNVTLSCEQNLNHDAMYWYRQDPGQGLRLIYYSQIVNDFQKGDIAEGYSVSREKKESFPLTVTSAQKNPTAFYLCASETSGRAKNIQYFGAGTRLSVL.

The chain has TRBV21-1 and TRBJ2-7; the table's D call of TRBD1 was not tested on the DNA. TRBV21-1 counts as a pseudogene. The CDR3 contains 15 residues. In DNA, the CDR3 is TGTGCCAGCACTCGTCAGCGAAGGGGGTCGTACGAGCAGTACTTC. As protein: CASTRQRRGSYEQYF.

This clone has just one count. The rearrangement uses TRBV4-1 and TRBJ1-1, with D maybe TRBD1 (6 bases). Trimming took off 1 base at V and 7 bases at J, with 13 bases between the two ends. The V gene's germline CDR1 is MGHRA and CDR2 YSYEKL. The length of the CDR3 is 14 residues. Here the CDR3 DNA reads TGCGCCAGCAGCCAAGTCCTCGAAGGGGGTGAAGCTTTCTTT. It is translated as CASSQVLEGGEAFF.

The DNA for the CDR3 is TGCGCCAGCAGTCACGCTAGCGGGGGGATCTCCTACAATGAGCAGTTCTTC. Translated, it gives CASSHASGGISYNEQFF. The V and J genes are TRBV4-1 and TRBJ2-1; TRBD2 agrees at 11 bases. The CDR3 extends over 17 amino acids. J lost 0 bases, V lost 6 bases, and 7 bases had no gene match. The germline gives CDR1 MGHRA, CDR2 YSYEKL.

The genes are TRBV18 and TRBJ2-5; a possible D gene is TRBD2 (5 bases). The CDR3 has 18 residues. Germline V gene lookup returns CDR1 KGHSH and CDR2 LQKENI. Trimming stripped 3 bases from V and 1 base from J, with 21 bases between. The CDR3 sequence: CASSPTPLLAGPQETQYF. CDR3 DNA sequence: TGTGCCAGCTCACCGACCCCCCTTCTGGCGGGCCCCCAAGAGACCCAGTACTTC.

The rearrangement joins TRBV25-1 to TRBJ2-7, with a tentative D call TRBD1 (6 bases). The germline V gene encodes CDR1 MGHDK and CDR2 SYGVNS. The CDR3 loop spans 15 amino acids. Trimming removed 4 bases from V and 3 bases from J, with 16 bases in between. DNA for the CDR3: TGTGCCAGCAGTGCAAGTGACCGGGACATCTACGAGCAGTACTTC. Its protein is CASSASDRDIYEQYF.

This chain connects TRBV25-1 to TRBJ1-1; weak D call: TRBD1 (5 bases). Trimming removed 6 bases at V and 3 bases at J, with 11 bases between. The CDR3 extends over 13 amino acids. Germline V CDR1 and CDR2: MGHDK, SYGVNS. CDR3: CASSQDRDTEAFF. The CDR3 nucleotides are TGTGCCAGCAGCCAAGACAGAGACACTGAAGCTTTCTTT.

V is TRBV6-6 and J is TRBJ2-2; 9 nucleotides align to TRBD1. The junction had 1 base not matched to a gene; V was cut back by 1 base and J by 4 bases. The CDR3 loop spans 15 amino acids. Germline CDR1 is MNHNY and CDR2 is SVGAGI (reference sequence). The CDR3 DNA sequence: TGTGCCAGCAGTTACTTGACAGGGGGCACCGGGGAGCTGTTTTTT. This translates into CASSYLTGGTGELFF.

This clone appeared a single time. J is TRBJ2-5 and V is TRBV4-2; 7 bases agree with TRBD2. The CDR3 extends over 16 amino acids. The trim removed 0 bases at V and 0 bases at J, leaving 4 bases unmatched. CDR1 LGHNA and CDR2 YNFKEQ come from the germline V gene. CDR3 sequence: CASSQERAGNQETQYF. The CDR3 bases are TGTGCCAGCAGCCAAGAACGAGCGGGAAACCAAGAGACCCAGTACTTC.

V and J are TRBV5-1 and TRBJ2-7, with D uncertain. Germline CDR1 and CDR2: SGHRS and YFSETQ. V shed 4 bases and J shed 4 bases, with 6 bases lying between them. This CDR3 spans 11 amino acids. CDR3 sequence (DNA): TGCGCCAGCAGCGCGGAATACGAGCAGTACTTC. Translating it yields CASSAEYEQYF.

The V gene is TRBV25-1, the J gene TRBJ1-1, with D possibly being TRBD1 (6 bases). CDR3 length equals 13 residues. The V end lost 4 bases, the J end lost 1 base, and 7 bases lay between the germline ends. Germline CDR1 is MGHDK and CDR2 is SYGVNS. CDR3 DNA: TGTGCCAGCAGTGTGGGACAGAACACTGAAGCTTTCTTT. Its translation: CASSVGQNTEAFF.

The V and J genes are TRBV21-1 and TRBJ2-1; the table assigns TRBD2, which was not confirmed against the DNA. TRBV21-1 is given as a pseudogene. The CDR3 runs 15 residues. The CDR3 sequence is CASSKRGGARNEQFF. DNA for the CDR3: TGTGCCAGCAGCAAAAGGGGGGGCGCCCGCAATGAGCAGTTCTTC.

The chain recombines TRBV7-9 with TRBJ1-3; 7 bases are a match to TRBD1. CDR1 and CDR2 (germline): SEHNR, FQNEAQ (reference sequence). Germline trimming cut 3 bases from V and 4 bases from J; bases unmatched to any gene: 6. The CDR3 extends over 15 amino acids. The CDR3 DNA sequence: TGTGCCAGCAGCTTTCGACAGGGTAAAGGAAACACCATATATTTT. Translated: CASSFRQGKGNTIYF.

This clone was observed a few times. The gene calls are TRBV7-9 and TRBJ1-2; 12 bases map to TRBD1. Germline trimming cut 5 bases from V and 8 bases from J; bases unmatched to any gene: 12. Germline-derived CDR1 and CDR2 are SEHNR and FQNEAQ (reference sequence). This CDR3 is 16 amino acids long. CDR3 DNA sequence: TGTGCCAGCAGCCCCTCGCCGGGACAGGGGGCGATCGGCTACACCTTC. It yields the protein CASSPSPGQGAIGYTF.

The chain employs TRBV4-1 and TRBJ2-1; weak D call: TRBD2 (5 bases). V was trimmed by 5 bases and J by 5 bases, leaving 10 bases between them. There are 13 residues in the CDR3. CDR1 is MGHRA and CDR2 is YSYEKL in the germline V gene. CDR3 DNA: TGCGCCAGCAGCTCCGAACTAGACAATGAGCAGTTCTTC. Residues: CASSSELDNEQFF.

The J gene is TRBJ2-7, the V gene TRBV19; 10 positions agree with TRBD1. The germline CDR1 and CDR2 sequences are LNHDA and SQIVND (reference sequence). This CDR3 contains 15 residues. Trimming took 5 bases from V and 0 from J; bases not matched to a gene: 4. In DNA, the CDR3 is TGTGCCAGTAGTCCAAGGACAGGGGGCTCCTACGAGCAGTACTTC. Translation gives CASSPRTGGSYEQYF.

V and J are TRBV4-1 and TRBJ1-1; D may be TRBD1 (5 bases). The ends were cut back, 1 base at V and 8 bases at J, with 20 bases in the middle. This CDR3 is 16 amino acids long. The germline V gene encodes CDR1 MGHRA and CDR2 YSYEKL. CDR3 DNA: TGCGCCAGCAGCCAAGGAGTAGGGGCAACCTACCACGAAGCTTTCTTT. It codes for CASSQGVGATYHEAFF.

The gene calls are TRBV5-4 and TRBJ2-3; 9 bases are a match to TRBD2. Germline loops: CDR1 SGHNT, CDR2 YYREEE (reference sequence). V was pared by 3 bases and J by 5 bases, with 13 bases of the junction left unmatched. The CDR3 length is 17 residues. This CDR3 is CASSSSGSGRNRDTQYF. CDR3 coding DNA: TGTGCCAGCAGCTCCTCGGGTAGCGGGAGAAATAGAGATACGCAGTATTTT.

The genes are TRBV5-4 and TRBJ2-3; the match to TRBD2 covers 9 bases. The CDR3 loop spans 14 amino acids. V dropped 2 bases and J dropped 5; count of bases not matched to a gene: 3. Germline CDR1 reads SGHNT; CDR2 reads YYREEE (reference sequence). The CDR3 reads CASSFSGRGDTQYF. In DNA form, the CDR3 reads TGTGCCAGCAGCTTTAGCGGGAGAGGAGATACGCAGTATTTT.

The chain has TRBV6-5 and TRBJ2-7; D might be TRBD1 (6 bases). This CDR3 spans 14 amino acids. V gave up 7 bases and J gave up 5 bases, with 18 bases separating them. Germline loops: CDR1 MNHEY, CDR2 SVGAGI. CDR3 nucleotides: TGTGCCAGCACCCCAGTTGGGGCAGGGGACGAGCAGTACTTC. This sequence encodes CASTPVGAGDEQYF.